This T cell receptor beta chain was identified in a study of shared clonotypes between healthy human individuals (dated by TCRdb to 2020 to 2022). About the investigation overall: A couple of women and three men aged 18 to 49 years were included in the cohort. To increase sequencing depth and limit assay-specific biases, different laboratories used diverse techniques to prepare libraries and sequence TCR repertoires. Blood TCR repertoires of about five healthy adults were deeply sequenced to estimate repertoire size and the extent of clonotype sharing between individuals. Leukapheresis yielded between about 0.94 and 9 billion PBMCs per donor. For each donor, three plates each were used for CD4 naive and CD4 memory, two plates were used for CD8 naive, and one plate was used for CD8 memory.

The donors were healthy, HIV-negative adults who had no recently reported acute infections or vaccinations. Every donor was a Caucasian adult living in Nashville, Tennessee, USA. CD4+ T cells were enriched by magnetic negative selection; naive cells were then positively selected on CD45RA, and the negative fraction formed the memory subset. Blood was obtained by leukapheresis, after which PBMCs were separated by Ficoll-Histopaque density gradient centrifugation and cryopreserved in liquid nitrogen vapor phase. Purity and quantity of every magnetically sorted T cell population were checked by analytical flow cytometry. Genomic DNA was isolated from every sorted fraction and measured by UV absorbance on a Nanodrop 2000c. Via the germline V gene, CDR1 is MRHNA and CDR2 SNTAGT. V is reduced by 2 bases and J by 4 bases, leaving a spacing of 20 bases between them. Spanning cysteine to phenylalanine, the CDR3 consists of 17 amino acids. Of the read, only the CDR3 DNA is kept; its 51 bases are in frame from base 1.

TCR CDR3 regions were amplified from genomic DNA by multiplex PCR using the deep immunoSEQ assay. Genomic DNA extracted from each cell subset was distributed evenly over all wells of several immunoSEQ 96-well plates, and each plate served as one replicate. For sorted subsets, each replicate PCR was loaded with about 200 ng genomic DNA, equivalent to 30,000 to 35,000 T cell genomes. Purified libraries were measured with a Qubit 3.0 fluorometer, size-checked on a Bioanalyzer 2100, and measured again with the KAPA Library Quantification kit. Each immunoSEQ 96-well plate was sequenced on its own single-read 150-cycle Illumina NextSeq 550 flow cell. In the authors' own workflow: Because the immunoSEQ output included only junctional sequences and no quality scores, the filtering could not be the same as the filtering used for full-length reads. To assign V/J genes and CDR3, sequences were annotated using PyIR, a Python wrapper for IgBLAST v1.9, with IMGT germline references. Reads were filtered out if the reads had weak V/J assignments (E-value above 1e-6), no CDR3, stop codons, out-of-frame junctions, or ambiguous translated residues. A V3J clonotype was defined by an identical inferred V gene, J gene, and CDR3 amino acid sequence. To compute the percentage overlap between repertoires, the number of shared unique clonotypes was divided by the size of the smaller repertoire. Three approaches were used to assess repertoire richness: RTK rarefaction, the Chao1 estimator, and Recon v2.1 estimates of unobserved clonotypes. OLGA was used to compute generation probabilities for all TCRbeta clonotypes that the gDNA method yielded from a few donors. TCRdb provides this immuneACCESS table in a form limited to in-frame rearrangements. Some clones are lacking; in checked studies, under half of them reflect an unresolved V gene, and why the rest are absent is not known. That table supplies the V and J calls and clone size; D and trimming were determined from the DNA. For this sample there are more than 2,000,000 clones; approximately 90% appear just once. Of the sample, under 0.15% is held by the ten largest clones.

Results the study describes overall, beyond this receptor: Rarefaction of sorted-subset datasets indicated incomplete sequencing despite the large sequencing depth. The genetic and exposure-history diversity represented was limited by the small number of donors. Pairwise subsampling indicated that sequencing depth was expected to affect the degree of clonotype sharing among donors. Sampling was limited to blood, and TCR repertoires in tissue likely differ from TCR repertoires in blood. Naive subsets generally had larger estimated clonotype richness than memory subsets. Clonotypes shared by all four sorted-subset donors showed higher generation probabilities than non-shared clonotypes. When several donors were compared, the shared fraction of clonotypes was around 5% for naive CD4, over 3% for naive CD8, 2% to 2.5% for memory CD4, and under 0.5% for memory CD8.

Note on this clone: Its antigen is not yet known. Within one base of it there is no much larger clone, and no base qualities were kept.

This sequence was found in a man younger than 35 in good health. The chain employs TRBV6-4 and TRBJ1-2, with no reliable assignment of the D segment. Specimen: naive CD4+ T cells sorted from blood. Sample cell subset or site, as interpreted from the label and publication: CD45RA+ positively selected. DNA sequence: TGTGCCAGCAGTGACCCCCGAGACCGACGGGCCTTCTATGGCTACACCTTC. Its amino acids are CASSDPRDRRAFYGYTF.